The rows below give T cell receptor beta chains drawn from one sample of a study of Ad26.COV2.S vaccination and SARS-CoV-2 variants. Using immunoSEQ multiplex PCR, the repertoire was profiled, and TCRdb retains in-frame clones only, with some absent. This sample has over 400,000 clones, with around 90% found just once. The sequences come from peripheral blood, collected in a trial of Ad26.COV2.S vaccine versus placebo. The receptors were gathered from a person aged 18 to 59 who received the Ad26.COV2.S COVID-19 vaccine or a placebo. Both conserved end residues are trimmed from each CDR3.

J gene: TRBJ2-2; V gene: TRBV5-1; CDR3 protein: ASSWSITGELF
J gene: TRBJ2-7; V gene: TRBV7-9; CDR3 protein: ASERPGQGAYEQY
J gene: TRBJ2-7; V gene: TRBV15; CDR3 protein: ATSRDPRYEQY
J gene: TRBJ2-1; V gene: TRBV15; CDR3 protein: ATSTVSGRTLGNEQF
J gene: TRBJ2-1; V gene: TRBV20-1; CDR3 protein: SASKPASGGGEQF
J gene: TRBJ2-7; V gene: TRBV6-2/TRBV6-3; CDR3 protein: ASSKPRETYEQY
J gene: TRBJ1-2; V gene: TRBV7-8; CDR3 protein: ASSSSNTVNYGYT
J gene: TRBJ1-2; V gene: TRBV29-1; CDR3 protein: SVRGGEEGYT
J gene: TRBJ2-3; V gene: TRBV5-1; CDR3 protein: ASSLVIGGTLTTDTQY
J gene: TRBJ2-3; V gene: TRBV5-4; CDR3 protein: ASSFLGSMERGTDTQY
J gene: TRBJ2-7; V gene: TRBV7-9; CDR3 protein: ASSAQVHYEQY
J gene: TRBJ2-2; V gene: TRBV28; CDR3 protein: ASTKGYTGELF